These 4 T cell receptor beta chains came from one sample sequenced in a study of control samples from healthy donors and cancer patients. Here immunoSEQ multiplex PCR was the method, and the copy in TCRdb shows in-frame clones only, minus some. The sample has about 170,000 clones; 91% are singletons. Sequencing input: blood. The receptors stem from a woman aged 25-40 years in good health.

The gene calls are TRBV29-1 and TRBJ2-5, with 7 bases lining up with TRBD1. Germline V gene sequence: CDR1 SQVTM, CDR2 ANQGSEA. The CDR3 loop spans 12 amino acids. J lost 4 bases, V lost 5 bases, and 4 bases had no gene match. The CDR3 protein is CSVRRQGETQYF. The CDR3 DNA reads as TGCAGCGTTAGGAGACAGGGAGAGACCCAGTACTTC. The entire variable domain, with the rest obtained from reference TRBV29-1 and TRBJ2-5, is as follows: SAVISQKPSRDICQRGTSLTIQCQVDSQVTMMFWYRQQPGQSLTLIATANQGSEATYESGFVIDKFPISRPNLTFSTLTVSNMSPEDSSIYLCSVRRQGETQYFGPGTRLLVL.

The CDR3 DNA sequence: TGTGCCAGCAGCATCGGGACAGGGGCGAATGGCTACACCTTC. Translation gives CASSIGTGANGYTF. This sequence joins TRBV11-3 and TRBJ1-2; TRBD1 agrees at 10 bases. The CDR3 extends over 14 amino acids. The ends lost 5 bases at V and 6 bases at J; junction bases unmatched: 6. The V gene's germline CDR1 is SGHNT and CDR2 YENEEA.

This clone was detected many times. The chain couples TRBV10-3 to TRBJ1-5; perhaps TRBD1 as D (5 bases). The germline V gene has CDR1 ENHRY and CDR2 SYGVKD. The ends were cut back, 2 bases at V and 5 bases at J, with 10 bases in the middle. This CDR3 comprises 14 residues. The CDR3 DNA is TGTGCCATCAGTGAGGGAGGGGAACATCAGCCCCAGCATTTT. Translating it yields CAISEGGEHQPQHF.

The chain combines TRBV7-8 with TRBJ2-6, with D tentatively TRBD2 (5 bases). The V end lost 1 base, the J end lost 2 bases, and 9 bases lay between the germline ends. Germline CDR1 SGHVS, CDR2 FQNEAQ. The CDR3 covers 16 residues. CDR3 sequence: CASSLDAGTGANVLTF. As DNA, the CDR3 is TGTGCCAGCAGCTTAGACGCGGGCACTGGGGCCAACGTCCTGACTTTC.